This T cell receptor (beta chain) was captured by sequencing in a study of T cell responses to AZD1222 COVID-19 vaccine. Overall study results and limits: Distributed over spike, vaccine-associated CD4 TCRs predominated at 160-218 and 743-854. Females outnumbered males among donors, who were mostly white British; clonal diversity was possibly underestimated.

Looked up from germline, CDR1 is SGHRS and CDR2 is YFSETQ. V was pared by 4 bases and J by 5 bases, with 12 bases between. The CDR3 loop spans 14 amino acids. The data were produced by immunoSEQ multiplex PCR, yet TCRdb's version contains in-frame clones alone and is incomplete. The sample has around 25,000 clones, roughly 87% seen once. Timing groups of about 4 and about 12 weeks for second doses were pooled. With respect to this clone: Its antigen is currently unknown.

The chain carries TRBV5-1 and TRBJ2-2, with a weak D call TRBD1 (6 bases). This TCR was recovered from an adult who received the AZD1222 COVID-19 vaccine. Sequences were derived from peripheral blood, sampled 28 days after the second AZD1222 dose. CDR3 coding DNA: TGCGCCAGCAGCCGACCTACAGGGACCGGGGAGCTGTTTTTT. Translation gives CASSRPTGTGELFF.